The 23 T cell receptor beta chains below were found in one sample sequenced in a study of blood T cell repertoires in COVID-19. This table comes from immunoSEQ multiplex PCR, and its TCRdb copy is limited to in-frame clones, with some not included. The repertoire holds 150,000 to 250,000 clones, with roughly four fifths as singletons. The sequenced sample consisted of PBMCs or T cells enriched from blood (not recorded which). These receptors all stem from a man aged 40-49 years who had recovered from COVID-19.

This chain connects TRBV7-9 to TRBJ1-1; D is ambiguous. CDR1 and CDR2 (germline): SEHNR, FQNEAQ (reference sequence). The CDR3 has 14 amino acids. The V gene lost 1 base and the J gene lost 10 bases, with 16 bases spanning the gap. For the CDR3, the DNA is TGTGCCAGCAGCTTAGTTTTAAGCGGGGTAGGAGCTTTCTTT. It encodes CASSLVLSGVGAFF.

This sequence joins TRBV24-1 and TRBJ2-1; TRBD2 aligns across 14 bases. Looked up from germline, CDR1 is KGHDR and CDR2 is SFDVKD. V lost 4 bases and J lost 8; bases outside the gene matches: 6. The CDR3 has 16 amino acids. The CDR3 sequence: CATSDRGTSGSDEQFF. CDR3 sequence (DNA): TGTGCCACCAGTGACCGGGGGACTAGCGGGAGCGATGAGCAGTTCTTC.

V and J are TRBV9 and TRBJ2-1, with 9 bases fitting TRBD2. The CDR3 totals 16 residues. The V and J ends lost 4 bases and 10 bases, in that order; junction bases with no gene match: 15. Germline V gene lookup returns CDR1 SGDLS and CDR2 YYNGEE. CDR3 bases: TGTGCCAGCAGCCCAGGGGGGCTAGCGGGGTTGGGAGAGCAGTTCTTC. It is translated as CASSPGGLAGLGEQFF.

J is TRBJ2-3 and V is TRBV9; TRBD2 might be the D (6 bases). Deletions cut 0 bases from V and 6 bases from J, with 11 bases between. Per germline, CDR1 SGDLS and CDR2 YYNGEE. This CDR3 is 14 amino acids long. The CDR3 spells CASSVALRGDTQYF. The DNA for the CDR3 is TGTGCCAGCAGCGTAGCCCTACGGGGGGATACGCAGTATTTT.

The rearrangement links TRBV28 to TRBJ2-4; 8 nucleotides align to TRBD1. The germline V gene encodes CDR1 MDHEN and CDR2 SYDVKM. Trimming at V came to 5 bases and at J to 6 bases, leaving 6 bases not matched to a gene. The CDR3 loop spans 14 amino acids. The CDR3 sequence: CASSPDRGINIQYF. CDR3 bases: TGTGCCAGCAGTCCTGACAGGGGAATAAACATTCAGTACTTC.

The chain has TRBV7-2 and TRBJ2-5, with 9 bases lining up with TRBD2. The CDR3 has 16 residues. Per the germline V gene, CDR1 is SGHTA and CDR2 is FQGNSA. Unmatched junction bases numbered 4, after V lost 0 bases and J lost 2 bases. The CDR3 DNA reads TGTGCCAGCAGCTTAGCGCCGGGACTAGCTCAAGAGACCCAGTACTTC. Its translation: CASSLAPGLAQETQYF.

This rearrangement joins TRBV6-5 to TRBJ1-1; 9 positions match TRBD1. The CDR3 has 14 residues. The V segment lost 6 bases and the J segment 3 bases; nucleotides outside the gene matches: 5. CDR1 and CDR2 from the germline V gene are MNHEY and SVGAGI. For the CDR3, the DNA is TGTGCCAGCAGCGCGACAGGGGGGGACACTGAAGCTTTCTTT. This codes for CASSATGGDTEAFF.

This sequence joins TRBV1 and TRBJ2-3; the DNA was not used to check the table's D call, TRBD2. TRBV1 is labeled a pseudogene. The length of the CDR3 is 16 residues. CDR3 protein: CTSSQNSGSGTDTQYF. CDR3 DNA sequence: TGCACCAGCAGCCAAAATAGCGGGAGTGGGACAGATACGCAGTATTTT.

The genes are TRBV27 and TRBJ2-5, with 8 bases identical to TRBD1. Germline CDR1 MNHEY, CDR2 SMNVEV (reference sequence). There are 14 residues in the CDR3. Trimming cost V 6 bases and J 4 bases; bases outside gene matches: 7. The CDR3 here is CASSYRQGRETQYF. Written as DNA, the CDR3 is TGTGCCAGCAGCTACAGACAGGGGAGAGAGACCCAGTACTTC.

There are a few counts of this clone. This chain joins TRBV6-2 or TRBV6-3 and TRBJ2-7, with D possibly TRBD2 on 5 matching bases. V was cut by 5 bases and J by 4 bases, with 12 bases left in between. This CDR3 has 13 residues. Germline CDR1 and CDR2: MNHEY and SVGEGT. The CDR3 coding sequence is TGTGCCAGCAGTCCCCCGGGATCATACGAGCAGTACGTC. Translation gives CASSPPGSYEQYV.

The chain's CDR3 is CASSLGDTYKNIQYF. In DNA form, the CDR3 reads TGTGCCAGCAGCTTGGGAGACACATACAAAAACATTCAGTACTTC. This chain joins TRBV5-4 and TRBJ2-4; no firm D call. Germline V CDR1 and CDR2: SGHNT, YYREEE (reference sequence). CDR3 length equals 15 residues. The V gene lost 0 bases and the J gene lost 3 bases, with 10 bases spanning the gap.

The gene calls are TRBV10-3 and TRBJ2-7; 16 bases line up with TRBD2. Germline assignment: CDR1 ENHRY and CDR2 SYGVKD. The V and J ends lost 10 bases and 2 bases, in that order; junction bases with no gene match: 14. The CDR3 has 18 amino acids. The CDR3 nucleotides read TGTGCCACCTCACCGGGACTAGCGGGAGGGCCCCGCACCTACGAGCAGTACTTC. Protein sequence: CATSPGLAGGPRTYEQYF.

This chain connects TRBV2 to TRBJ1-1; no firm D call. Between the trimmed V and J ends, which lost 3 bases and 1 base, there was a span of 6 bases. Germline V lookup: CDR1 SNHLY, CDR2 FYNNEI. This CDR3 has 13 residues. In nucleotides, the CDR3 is TGTGCCAGCAGTGAGATAGAGAACACTGAAGCTTTCTTT. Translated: CASSEIENTEAFF.

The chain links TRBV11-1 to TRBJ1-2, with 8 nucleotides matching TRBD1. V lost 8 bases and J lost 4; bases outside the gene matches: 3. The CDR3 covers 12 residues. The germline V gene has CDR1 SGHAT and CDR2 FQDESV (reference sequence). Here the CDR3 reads CASPDRGYGYTF. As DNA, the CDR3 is TGTGCCAGCCCAGACAGGGGCTATGGCTACACCTTC.

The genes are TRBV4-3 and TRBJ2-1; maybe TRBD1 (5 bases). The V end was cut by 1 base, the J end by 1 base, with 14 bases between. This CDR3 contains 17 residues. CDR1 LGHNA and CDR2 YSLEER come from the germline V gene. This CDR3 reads CASSQVLVSGSYNEQFF. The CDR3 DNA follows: TGCGCCAGCAGCCAAGTCCTGGTCTCAGGGTCCTACAATGAGCAGTTCTTC.

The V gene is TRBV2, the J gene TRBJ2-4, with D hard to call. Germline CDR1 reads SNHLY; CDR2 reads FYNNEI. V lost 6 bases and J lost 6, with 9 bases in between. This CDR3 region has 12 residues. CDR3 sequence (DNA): TGTGCCAGCAGCGACACACCAAACATTCAGTACTTC. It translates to CASSDTPNIQYF.

The CDR3 nucleotides are TGTGCCAGCAGCCTCTTGAACTATGGCTACACCTTC. This codes for CASSLLNYGYTF. The chain uses TRBV7-2 and TRBJ1-2; D is unresolved. Trimming pared 5 bases from V and 2 bases from J, leaving 6 bases between. CDR1 SGHTA and CDR2 FQGNSA come from the germline V gene. The CDR3 covers 12 residues.

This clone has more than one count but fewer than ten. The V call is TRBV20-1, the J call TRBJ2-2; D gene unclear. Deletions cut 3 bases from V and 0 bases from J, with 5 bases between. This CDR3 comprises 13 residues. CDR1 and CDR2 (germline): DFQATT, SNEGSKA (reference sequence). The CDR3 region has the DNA TGCAGTGCTAGTTCCACGAACACCGGGGAGCTGTTTTTT. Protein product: CSASSTNTGELFF.

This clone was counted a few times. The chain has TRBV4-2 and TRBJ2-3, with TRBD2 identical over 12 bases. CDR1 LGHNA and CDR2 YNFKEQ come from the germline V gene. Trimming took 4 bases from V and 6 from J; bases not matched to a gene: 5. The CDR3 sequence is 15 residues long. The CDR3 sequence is CASSPDLAGGDTQYF. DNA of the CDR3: TGTGCCAGCAGCCCAGACCTAGCGGGAGGGGATACGCAGTATTTT.

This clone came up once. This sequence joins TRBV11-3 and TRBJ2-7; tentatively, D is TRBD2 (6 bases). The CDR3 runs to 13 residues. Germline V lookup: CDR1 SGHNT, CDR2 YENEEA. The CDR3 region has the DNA TGTGCGAGGGAGGCGGGCAGCTCCTACGAGCAGTACGTC. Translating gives CAREAGSSYEQYV.

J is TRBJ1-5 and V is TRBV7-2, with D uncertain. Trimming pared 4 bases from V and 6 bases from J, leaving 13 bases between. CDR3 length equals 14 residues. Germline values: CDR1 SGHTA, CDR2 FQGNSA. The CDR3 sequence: CASSSRAGGQPQHF. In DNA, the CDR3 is TGTGCCAGCAGCTCCCGGGCTGGAGGTCAGCCCCAGCATTTT.

The CDR3 region has the DNA TGCAGTGCTAGACTCGGGATGCACGCTTTCTTT. Translated, it gives CSARLGMHAFF. J is TRBJ1-1 and V is TRBV20-1; no firm D call. The V gene's germline CDR1 is DFQATT and CDR2 SNEGSKA (reference sequence). The V end lost 2 bases, the J end lost 11 bases, and 12 bases lay between the germline ends. The CDR3 consists of 11 residues.

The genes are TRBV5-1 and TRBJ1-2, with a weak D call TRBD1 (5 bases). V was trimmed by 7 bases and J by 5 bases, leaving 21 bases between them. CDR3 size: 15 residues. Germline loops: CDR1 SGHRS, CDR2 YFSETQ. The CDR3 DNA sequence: TGCGCCAGCCGCCCGGTTGCGGGGGTAAAGTATGGCTACACCTTC. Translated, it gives CASRPVAGVKYGYTF.